The 24 T cell receptor beta chains in this list originate from one sample, sequenced in a study of blood T cell repertoires in COVID-19. Libraries were prepared by immunoSEQ multiplex PCR; TCRdb keeps only in-frame clonotypes and omits some of them. This repertoire shows some 25,000 clones, around 86% found once; its top ten account for over 6.5%. Sequencing was performed on peripheral blood. These receptors were collected from a man between 70 and 80 years old with acute or convalescent COVID-19.

V is TRBV6-1 and J is TRBJ1-2; TRBD1 matches 10 bases. Trimming removed 5 bases from V and 5 bases from J; junction bases left unmatched: 8. Germline loops: CDR1 MNHNS, CDR2 SASEGT. The CDR3 covers 15 residues. The CDR3 DNA is TGTGCCAGCAGTACTAGACAGGGGGCGAGTTATGGCTACACCTTC. As protein: CASSTRQGASYGYTF.

This clone came up once. The chain has TRBV14 and TRBJ1-2; maybe TRBD1 (5 bases). V was trimmed by 0 bases and J by 8 bases, leaving 13 bases between them. The CDR3 is 14 amino acids. CDR1 SGHDN and CDR2 FVKESK come from the germline V gene. The CDR3 coding sequence is TGTGCCAGCAGCCAAGATCGCAGGGTGGAAGGCTACACCTTC. Amino acids: CASSQDRRVEGYTF.

V gene TRBV25-1 combines with J gene TRBJ1-3; possibly TRBD1 for D (5 bases). V was shortened by 5 bases and J by 0 bases, with 8 bases between the two germline ends. Germline lookup yields CDR1 MGHDK and CDR2 SYGVNS. The CDR3 covers 14 residues. The CDR3 sequence is CASSRQNSGNTIYF. The CDR3 DNA sequence: TGTGCCAGCAGTCGACAGAACTCTGGAAACACCATATATTTT. The whole variable domain, remainder taken from reference TRBV25-1 and TRBJ1-3, is EADIYQTPRYLVIGTGKKITLECSQTMGHDKMYWYQQDPGMELHLIHYSYGVNSTEKGDLSSESTVSRIRTEHFPLTLESARPSHTSQYLCASSRQNSGNTIYFGEGSWLTVV.

Within the sample, this clone is medium-sized (0.01 to 0.1%). V is TRBV9 and J is TRBJ1-1; unclear D gene. The CDR3 has 13 residues. Germline V gives CDR1 SGDLS, CDR2 YYNGEE. V lost 4 bases and J 3 bases, leaving 10 bases between the germline ends. CDR3 loop: CASSFSPDTEAFF. The CDR3 DNA follows: TGTGCCAGCAGCTTCTCCCCGGACACTGAAGCTTTCTTT. Looking up the rest from reference TRBV9 and TRBJ1-1 gives the full variable domain: DSGVTQTPKHLITATGQRVTLRCSPRSGDLSVYWYQQSLDQGLQFLIQYYNGEERAKGNILERFSAQQFPDLHSELNLSSLELGDSALYFCASSFSPDTEAFFGQGTRLTVV.

The V call is TRBV19, the J call TRBJ2-1, with D perhaps TRBD1 (8 bases). The germline V gene encodes CDR1 LNHDA and CDR2 SQIVND (reference sequence). The ends were cut back, 10 bases at V and 6 bases at J, with 22 bases in the middle. There are 15 residues in the CDR3. The CDR3 DNA sequence: TGTGCCACCAAAGGACAGGGACTACCTATCAATGAGCAGTTCTTC. Translation gives CATKGQGLPINEQFF.

This chain links TRBV7-2 with TRBJ2-7, with 15 bases fitting TRBD2. The J segment lost 5 bases and the V segment lost 5 bases, leaving 10 bases of the junction unmatched. In germline, CDR1 is SGHTA, CDR2 FQGNSA. The CDR3 has 17 amino acids. The CDR3 bases are TGTGCCAGCAGCCAACAGGGACTAGCGGGAGGCAAAAACGAGCAGTACTTC. This gives the protein CASSQQGLAGGKNEQYF.

The chain couples TRBV5-5 to TRBJ2-2; TRBD1 matches at 8 bases. Germline V lookup: CDR1 SGHKS, CDR2 YYEKEE (reference sequence). The CDR3 is 16 residues long. With V trimmed by 4 bases and J by 1 base, 6 bases remained unmatched. The CDR3 DNA follows: TGTGCCAGCAGCCACCCGGGACAGGAGAACACCGGGGAGCTGTTTTTT. Amino acids: CASSHPGQENTGELFF.

The chain combines TRBV10-2 with TRBJ1-6; D is possibly TRBD1 (5 bases). The CDR3 is made up of 14 amino acids. CDR1 and CDR2 (germline): WSHSY, SAAADI. V lost 6 bases and J lost 9, with 15 bases in between. CDR3 DNA: TGCGCCAGCAGAAGCGGGGGGGTCGGTTCACCCCTCCACTTT. Translating it yields CASRSGGVGSPLHF.

The chain is built from TRBV7-2 and TRBJ2-1, with a possible D match to TRBD2 (6 bases). Trimming removed 4 bases at V and 1 base at J, with 17 bases between. Germline values: CDR1 SGHTA, CDR2 FQGNSA. The CDR3 consists of 17 residues. Here the CDR3 reads CASSSRLRDFSYNEQFF. Written as DNA, the CDR3 is TGTGCCAGCAGCTCCCGCCTGAGGGACTTTTCCTACAATGAGCAGTTCTTC. Full variable domain (missing parts from reference TRBV7-2 and TRBJ2-1): GAGVSQSPSNKVTEKGKDVELRCDPISGHTALYWYRQSLGQGLEFLIYFQGNSAPDKSGLPSDRFSAERTGGSVSTLTIQRTQQEDSAVYLCASSSRLRDFSYNEQFFGPGTRLTVL.

J is TRBJ2-4 and V is TRBV6-2 or TRBV6-3; 8 nucleotides align to TRBD1. CDR3 length: 18 residues. The germline V gene encodes CDR1 MNHEY and CDR2 SVGEGT. V lost 2 bases to trimming and J lost 0 bases; unmatched junction nucleotides: 9. CDR3 amino acids: CASSYLPTGVGAKNIQYF. Written as DNA, the CDR3 is TGTGCCAGCAGTTACCTACCGACAGGGGTGGGAGCCAAAAACATTCAGTACTTC.

This chain connects TRBV7-3 to TRBJ1-1; 10 bases are shared with TRBD1. With 6 bases clipped from V and 3 bases from J, the junction kept 7 bases outside the gene matches. The germline V gene encodes CDR1 SGHTA and CDR2 FQGTGA. The CDR3 contains 15 residues. The CDR3 sequence is CASRQLTGGDTEAFF. In DNA, the CDR3 is TGTGCCAGCAGGCAATTGACAGGGGGCGACACTGAAGCTTTCTTT.

V usage is TRBV20-1 and J usage is TRBJ1-4, with a tentative D call TRBD1 (6 bases). The CDR3 is 13 residues long. Germline V gene lookup returns CDR1 DFQATT and CDR2 SNEGSKA (reference sequence). The V end was cut by 3 bases, the J end by 8 bases, with 13 bases between. Here the CDR3 DNA reads TGCAGTGCTAGTAACCAAAGGGGGGAAAAACTGTTTTTT. It yields the protein CSASNQRGEKLFF.

The V and J genes are TRBV27 and TRBJ1-2, with D maybe TRBD1 (5 bases). Germline CDR1 MNHEY, CDR2 SMNVEV (reference sequence). V lost 3 bases and J 8 bases, leaving 19 bases between the germline ends. CDR3 size: 15 residues. This CDR3 reads CASSFAGGVATGYTF. DNA for the CDR3: TGTGCCAGCAGTTTCGCAGGAGGGGTGGCAACGGGCTACACCTTC.

This clone was counted between two and nine times. The chain links TRBV27 to TRBJ2-7; 10 nucleotides line up with TRBD1. This CDR3 spans 14 amino acids. Germline-derived CDR1 and CDR2 are MNHEY and SMNVEV (reference sequence). V shed 3 bases, J shed 6 bases, and the junction held 5 bases outside the gene matches. The CDR3 region is CASSFYGTGAEQYF. The CDR3 nucleotides read TGTGCCAGCAGTTTCTATGGGACAGGGGCCGAGCAGTACTTC.

The rearrangement uses TRBV18 and TRBJ1-5; TRBD1 agrees at 9 bases. J was trimmed by 0 bases and V by 6 bases; bases with no gene match: 6. The germline CDR1 and CDR2 sequences are KGHSH and LQKENI. The CDR3 extends over 16 amino acids. The DNA for the CDR3 is TGTGCCAGCTCCTTCGACAGGGGGAGTAGCAATCAGCCCCAGCATTTT. It encodes CASSFDRGSSNQPQHF.

The rearrangement joins TRBV28 to TRBJ1-1; D gene ambiguous. From germline, CDR1 is MDHEN and CDR2 SYDVKM. V lost 9 bases and J 3 bases, leaving 23 bases between the germline ends. The CDR3 covers 16 residues. CDR3 in DNA: TGTGCCAGTTGGCCGGGATCCGCGTCGTCGCACACTGAAGCTTTCTTT. Protein sequence: CASWPGSASSHTEAFF. Drawing the rest from reference TRBV28 and TRBJ1-1, the complete variable domain is DVKVTQSSRYLVKRTGEKVFLECVQDMDHENMFWYRQDPGLGLRLIYFSYDVKMKEKGDIPEGYSVSREKKERFSLILESASTNQTSMYLCASWPGSASSHTEAFFGQGTRLTVV.

V and J are TRBV2 and TRBJ2-6, with TRBD1 matching 10 bases. V dropped 7 bases and J dropped 4; count of bases not matched to a gene: 10. Germline CDR1 and CDR2: SNHLY and FYNNEI. The CDR3 covers 17 residues. CDR3 in amino acids: CASNRQGASAGANVLTF. Here the CDR3 DNA reads TGTGCCAGCAATAGACAGGGGGCCAGTGCAGGGGCCAACGTCCTGACTTTC.

This chain links TRBV5-1 with TRBJ1-2, with TRBD1 matching 8 bases. CDR1 and CDR2 (germline): SGHRS, YFSETQ. The V gene end was trimmed by 4 bases and the J gene end by 4 bases; junction bases not matched to a gene: 3. The CDR3 totals 13 residues. The CDR3 loop is CASSPDRAYGYTF. CDR3 bases: TGCGCCAGCAGCCCGGACAGGGCCTATGGCTACACCTTC.

The rearrangement uses TRBV20-1 and TRBJ2-1, with 14 bases matching TRBD2. After removal of 4 bases from V and 10 bases from J, the junction contained 9 bases not matched to a gene. The CDR3 has 15 amino acids. Germline V gene lookup returns CDR1 DFQATT and CDR2 SNEGSKA (reference sequence). The CDR3 loop reads CSAIDPGLAGEEQFF. DNA for the CDR3: TGCAGTGCTATTGATCCGGGACTAGCGGGAGAGGAGCAGTTCTTC.

J is TRBJ2-3 and V is TRBV5-6; 8 bases match TRBD2. The CDR3 totals 15 residues. Germline V gene sequence: CDR1 SGHDT, CDR2 YYEEEE. The V and J ends lost 2 bases and 1 base, in that order; junction bases with no gene match: 3. CDR3 DNA: TGTGCCAGCAGCTTTCTAGCGGGCGGCACAGATACGCAGTATTTT. Encoded protein: CASSFLAGGTDTQYF.

The V call is TRBV5-5, the J call TRBJ1-1; 7 nucleotides agree with TRBD1. J lost 5 bases, V lost 5 bases, and 9 bases had no gene match. Germline CDR1 reads SGHKS; CDR2 reads YYEKEE (reference sequence). There are 14 residues in the CDR3. The CDR3 spells CASRHAGGRTEAFF. The CDR3 nucleotides are TGTGCCAGCAGACACGCAGGGGGGCGAACTGAAGCTTTCTTT.

The V call is TRBV25-1, the J call TRBJ1-1; weak D call: TRBD1 (5 bases). Germline values: CDR1 MGHDK, CDR2 SYGVNS. The length of the CDR3 is 13 residues. The V end was cut by 8 bases, the J end by 0 bases, with 10 bases between. CDR3 residues: CASGAQVNTEAFF. Written as DNA, the CDR3 is TGTGCCAGCGGGGCACAGGTGAACACTGAAGCTTTCTTT.

The rearrangement links TRBV5-4 to TRBJ1-3, with TRBD1 matching 8 bases. J was trimmed by 6 bases and V by 5 bases; bases with no gene match: 7. CDR1 is SGHNT and CDR2 is YYREEE in the germline V gene (reference sequence). CDR3 length: 14 amino acids. The CDR3 nucleotides read TGTGCCAGCAGACGTCAGGGGGCAGAAAACACCATATATTTT. This translates into CASRRQGAENTIYF.

This clone was detected a few times. The chain carries TRBV2 and TRBJ1-4; possibly TRBD1 for D (6 bases). V lost 6 bases and J lost 8, with 10 bases in between. The CDR3 has 12 amino acids. The germline V gene encodes CDR1 SNHLY and CDR2 FYNNEI. The CDR3 region is CASRTGGEKLFF. The CDR3 coding sequence is TGTGCCAGCAGGACAGGTGGGGAAAAACTGTTTTTT.